The 29 T cell receptor beta chains listed next were all sequenced from one sample in a study of blood T cells in healthy people across ages. The use of a sample-barcoded 5' primer and a J-beta primer mix characterized a second PCR of roughly 7 to 12 cycles. One entry per CDR3 protein results from TCRdb running MiXCR on the 5' RACE reads. There are 1.5 million to 2 million distinct CDR3 sequences in the sample; 28% occur only once, and 7.7% lies in the top ten. Sample: blood. The receptors were sampled from a woman in her twenties or thirties in good health.

The chain uses TRBV5-1 and TRBJ2-7; 11 nucleotides match TRBD2. CDR3 size: 16 residues. Germline CDR1 is SGHRS and CDR2 is YFSETQ. The ends lost 1 base at V and 5 bases at J; junction bases unmatched: 8. The DNA for the CDR3 is TGCGCCAGCAGCTTGCCTACTAGCGGGAGTTTCAACGAGCAGTACTTC. Protein product: CASSLPTSGSFNEQYF.

This clonotype was seen more than once but under ten times. This sequence joins TRBV7-2 and TRBJ2-1; D not certain. V was shortened by 4 bases and J by 5 bases, with 9 bases between the two germline ends. The CDR3 covers 13 residues. From germline, CDR1 is SGHTA and CDR2 FQGNSA. The CDR3: CASSSPLDNEQFF. The CDR3 coding sequence is TGTGCCAGCAGCTCCCCACTGGACAATGAGCAGTTCTTC.

For this clonotype: It is likely a read error, because the conserved phenylalanine at the end of the CDR3 is missing. This chain uses TRBV24-1 with TRBJ1-5; a weak D match, TRBD1 (6 bases). Germline V CDR1 and CDR2: KGHDR, SFDVKD. CDR3 size: 14 residues. Trimming cost V 5 bases and J 6 bases, with 13 bases left between them. The CDR3 region is CATSVRQESQPQHC. CDR3 DNA sequence: TGTGCCACCAGTGTCCGACAGGAAAGTCAGCCCCAGCATTGT.

This clonotype was picked up one time. The chain is built from TRBV6-5 and TRBJ1-3; tentative D call: TRBD1 (5 bases). This CDR3 has 17 residues. CDR1 and CDR2 from the germline V gene are MNHEY and SVGAGI. V shed 2 bases and J shed 0 bases, with 14 bases lying between them. Written as DNA, the CDR3 is TGTGCCAGCAGTTACGGGGCAGGGCCCGTCTCTGGAAACACCATATATTTT. The encoded protein is CASSYGAGPVSGNTIYF.

This clonotype was counted a few times. The chain combines TRBV5-5 with TRBJ2-7; 7 nucleotides line up with TRBD2. The CDR3 has 16 residues. After removal of 4 bases from V and 4 bases from J, the junction contained 14 bases not matched to a gene. Germline assignment: CDR1 SGHKS and CDR2 YYEKEE (reference sequence). Written as DNA, the CDR3 is TGTGCCAGCAGCCCCGATCCGGGACTACCTTCTTACGAGCAGTACTTC. Its translation: CASSPDPGLPSYEQYF. Full variable domain (missing parts from reference TRBV5-5 and TRBJ2-7): DAGVTQSPTHLIKTRGQQVTLRCSPISGHKSVSWYQQVLGQGPQFIFQYYEKEERGRGNFPDRFSARQFPNYSSELNVNALLLGDSALYLCASSPDPGLPSYEQYFGPGTRLTVT.

In this sample, this clonotype turned up a few times. As DNA, the CDR3 is TGTGCCAGCAGCCAAGGCTCAGGGGGAGGCTATGGCTACACCTTC. Translated: CASSQGSGGGYGYTF. The V and J genes are TRBV14 and TRBJ1-2; 7 bases are a match to TRBD1. V gave up 1 base and J gave up 4 bases; unmatched junction bases: 6. Per the germline V gene, CDR1 is SGHDN and CDR2 is FVKESK. This CDR3 spans 15 amino acids.

The table lists this clonotype with a count of one. This chain joins TRBV2 and TRBJ2-1; D might be TRBD2 (6 bases). With 3 bases removed from V and 7 bases from J, the gap between germline ends came to 16 bases. This CDR3 spans 15 amino acids. The germline gives CDR1 SNHLY, CDR2 FYNNEI. The CDR3 nucleotides are TGTGCCAGCAGTGAGGAATTCGGGAGCGGTAATGAGCAGTTCTTC. Residues: CASSEEFGSGNEQFF.

The chain uses TRBV29-1 and TRBJ1-4; a weak D match, TRBD1 (5 bases). There are 14 residues in the CDR3. The germline V gene encodes CDR1 SQVTM and CDR2 ANQGSEA. V was shortened by 6 bases and J by 4 bases, with 15 bases between the two germline ends. CDR3 residues: CSVADRGGNEKLFF. In DNA, the CDR3 is TGCAGCGTCGCCGACCGGGGGGGTAATGAAAAACTGTTTTTT.

As for this clonotype: The junction departs from the called germline gene at one end, perhaps through a read error. The chain combines TRBV10-3 with TRBJ2-2, with 11 bases matching TRBD1. The CDR3 is made up of 16 amino acids. Germline V CDR1 and CDR2: ENHRY, SYGVKD. CDR3: CAISGGTGGFTGELFF. Written as DNA, the CDR3 is TGTGCCATCAGTGGAGGGACAGGGGGTTTCACCGGGGAGTTGTTTTTT.

J is TRBJ2-4 and V is TRBV24-1, with 7 nucleotides matching TRBD1. CDR3 size: 17 residues. V shed 3 bases and J 13 bases; nucleotides not matched to a gene: 20. Germline assignment: CDR1 KGHDR and CDR2 SFDVKD. CDR3 in amino acids: CATSDQDRTGSYNEQYF. CDR3 coding DNA: TGTGCCACCAGTGATCAGGACAGGACCGGATCCTACAATGAGCAGTACTTC.

At least ten counts were recorded for this clonotype. The rearrangement uses TRBV7-3 and TRBJ2-5, with TRBD1 as a possible D gene (5 bases). Germline assignment: CDR1 SGHTA and CDR2 FQGTGA. Trimming cost V 4 bases and J 5 bases, with 14 bases left between them. This CDR3 has 14 amino acids. The CDR3 region is CASSYGLTDETQYF. In DNA, the CDR3 is TGTGCCAGCAGCTATGGGTTGACAGACGAGACCCAGTACTTC.

The sample holds many counts of this clonotype. This rearrangement joins TRBV6-5 to TRBJ1-2, with D perhaps matching TRBD1 (5 bases). This CDR3 has 14 residues. Germline V CDR1 and CDR2: MNHEY, SVGAGI. The ends were cut back, 5 bases at V and 3 bases at J, with 13 bases in the middle. The CDR3: CASSPLGRDYGYTF. DNA for the CDR3: TGTGCCAGCAGTCCCCTGGGGCGGGACTATGGCTACACCTTC.

This rearrangement joins TRBV7-3 to TRBJ1-1; D remains unclear. There are 13 residues in the CDR3. Per the germline V gene, CDR1 is SGHTA and CDR2 is FQGTGA. The germline V and J ends were trimmed by 4 bases and 4 bases, with 10 bases remaining between them. For the CDR3, the DNA is TGTGCCAGCAGCTCATCTGGGAGCACTGAAGCTTTCTTT. Its translation: CASSSSGSTEAFF. Combining the CDR3 with reference TRBV7-3 and TRBJ1-1 gives the whole variable domain GAGVSQTPSNKVTEKGKYVELRCDPISGHTALYWYRQSLGQGPEFLIYFQGTGAADDSGLPNDRFFAVRPEGSVSTLKIQRTERGDSAVYLCASSSSGSTEAFFGQGTRLTVV.

The table lists this clonotype with many counts. The chain carries TRBV24-1 and TRBJ2-1; 7 positions match TRBD2. Trimming took 3 bases from V and 4 from J; bases not matched to a gene: 5. This CDR3 contains 15 residues. Per the germline V gene, CDR1 is KGHDR and CDR2 is SFDVKD. The CDR3 bases are TGTGCCACCAGTGATCCAGCGGGGTTATACAATGAGCAGTTCTTC. Translating gives CATSDPAGLYNEQFF.

The genes are TRBV20-1 and TRBJ1-1; 7 nucleotides match TRBD1. The V and J ends lost 5 bases and 6 bases, in that order; junction bases with no gene match: 12. This CDR3 contains 14 residues. Germline loops: CDR1 DFQATT, CDR2 SNEGSKA (reference sequence). The CDR3 DNA follows: TGCAGTGCTCCCGGACAGGTTGGGGCTCCTGAAGCTTTCTTT. Its translation is CSAPGQVGAPEAFF.

This clonotype was counted a few times. A single base separates this from a much larger clone, so it may be a read error. The gene calls are TRBV29-1 and TRBJ2-7, with 8 bases identical to TRBD1. CDR1 SQVTM and CDR2 ANQGSEA come from the germline V gene. CDR3 size: 15 residues. CDR3 nucleotide sequence: TGCAGCGTTGAAGATAGGGGACAGGATCGCTACGAGCGGTACTTC. Translating gives CSVEDRGQDRYERYF.

Worth noting for this clonotype: This clone may be a read error of a much larger clone one base away. No conserved phenylalanine or tryptophan is present at the end of the CDR3, so a read error is the likely explanation. J is TRBJ2-4 and V is TRBV5-6; D gene uncertain. The DNA end is more similar to TRBJ2-7, so the J call may be wrong. CDR3 length: 12 residues. The V gene's germline CDR1 is SGHDT and CDR2 YYEEEE. This CDR3 is CASSLVPDEQYC. As DNA, the CDR3 is TGTGCCAGCAGCTTAGTTCCAGACGAGCAGTACTGC.

This clonotype was seen a few times. The J gene is TRBJ2-3, the V gene TRBV27; TRBD2 matches at 8 bases. Germline values: CDR1 MNHEY, CDR2 SMNVEV (reference sequence). CDR3 size: 18 residues. V was pared by 2 bases and J by 4 bases, with 14 bases of the junction left unmatched. CDR3 nucleotide sequence: TGTGCCAGCAGTTTAGGTTTTTGGGGCGGGGGGTTTTCAGATACGCAGTATTTT. As protein: CASSLGFWGGGFSDTQYF.

The V call is TRBV7-6, the J call TRBJ2-2, with D hard to call. This CDR3 is 15 amino acids long. Per germline, CDR1 SGHVS and CDR2 FNYEAQ. V was pared by 1 base and J by 6 bases, with 12 bases between. CDR3 residues: CASSLGTAPAGELFF. CDR3 DNA sequence: TGTGCCAGCAGCTTAGGGACCGCGCCGGCCGGGGAGCTGTTTTTT.

The chain is built from TRBV6-5 and TRBJ2-1, with D perhaps matching TRBD1 (6 bases). V lost 0 bases, J lost 8 bases, and 8 bases lay in between. CDR3 length equals 13 residues. CDR1 MNHEY and CDR2 SVGAGI come from the germline V gene. The CDR3 region is CASSYSGQYEQFF. CDR3 in DNA: TGTGCCAGCAGTTACTCGGGACAATATGAGCAGTTCTTC.

The chain joins TRBV5-4 to TRBJ2-1; TRBD2 matches at 8 bases. Germline CDR1 and CDR2: SGHNT and YYREEE (reference sequence). This CDR3 region has 16 residues. V gave up 1 base and J gave up 4 bases; unmatched junction bases: 7. Written as DNA, the CDR3 is TGTGCCAGCAGCTTGAGGAGCGGGAGTTTTTACAATGAGCAGTTCTTC. Amino acid sequence: CASSLRSGSFYNEQFF.

This clonotype was seen more than once but under ten times. The chain recombines TRBV3-1 with TRBJ2-7; D unresolved. V gave up 1 base and J gave up 5 bases, with 9 bases separating them. Germline V gene sequence: CDR1 LGHDT, CDR2 YNNKEL (reference sequence). This CDR3 is 13 amino acids long. The DNA of the CDR3 is TGTGCCAGCAGCCAAGCAAAGCGCCACGAGCAGTACTTC. This translates into CASSQAKRHEQYF.

This clonotype was picked up many times. The chain uses TRBV6-4 and TRBJ2-7; 11 nucleotides agree with TRBD2. V was clipped by 2 bases and J by 3 bases; unmatched bases: 6. Germline assignment: CDR1 MRHNA and CDR2 SNTAGT. The CDR3 runs to 16 residues. The CDR3 here is CASSDPGTSGVYEQYF. CDR3 nucleotides: TGTGCCAGCAGTGACCCGGGGACTAGCGGCGTCTACGAGCAGTACTTC.

Comment on this clonotype: Germline and junction disagree at one end, which may indicate a read error. The rearrangement uses TRBV7-3 and TRBJ2-3; D possibly corresponds to TRBD2 (5 bases). Looked up from germline, CDR1 is SGHTA and CDR2 is FQGTGA. The CDR3 consists of 14 residues. The DNA for the CDR3 is TGTGCCAGCAGTCGAAGCGGTCTCGGAGATACGCAGGATTTT. It yields the protein CASSRSGLGDTQDF. Complete variable domain (other parts from reference TRBV7-3 and TRBJ2-3): GAGVSQTPSNKVTEKGKYVELRCDPISGHTALYWYRQSLGQGPEFLIYFQGTGAADDSGLPNDRFFAVRPEGSVSTLKIQRTERGDSAVYLCASSRSGLGDTQDFGPGTRLTVL.

This clonotype has just a few counts. CDR3 loop: CASSPVSGSEAFF. The CDR3 DNA follows: TGTGCCAGCAGCCCGGTATCGGGATCTGAAGCTTTCTTT. The genes are TRBV7-2 and TRBJ1-1; D gene uncertain. Trimming took off 5 bases at V and 6 bases at J, with 13 bases between the two ends. This CDR3 is 13 amino acids long. From germline, CDR1 is SGHTA and CDR2 FQGNSA.

Turning to this clonotype: This may be a read error: a much more frequent sequence differs by one nucleotide. No conserved phenylalanine or tryptophan is present at the end of the CDR3, so a read error is the likely explanation. J is TRBJ2-7 and V is TRBV29-1; 8 bases line up with TRBD1. The CDR3 loop spans 13 amino acids. Germline lookup yields CDR1 SQVTM and CDR2 ANQGSEA. J lost 4 bases, V lost 7 bases, and 9 bases had no gene match. CDR3 protein: CSARGQERYEQYL. The CDR3 nucleotides are TGCAGCGCCCGGGGACAGGAGAGATACGAGCAGTACTTA.

This clonotype has only one observation. The chain is built from TRBV28 and TRBJ1-5; D is unresolved. Germline values: CDR1 MDHEN, CDR2 SYDVKM. V was trimmed by 2 bases and J by 15 bases, leaving 11 bases between them. This CDR3 has 11 amino acids. DNA for the CDR3: TGTGCCAGCAGTTTAGGACGGCTAATGCATTTT. It yields the protein CASSLGRLMHF.

This clonotype was seen repeatedly, ten times or more. The chain carries TRBV7-8 and TRBJ2-3, with D unclear. This CDR3 is built from 15 residues. Germline-derived CDR1 and CDR2 are SGHVS and FQNEAQ. V dropped 3 bases and J dropped 6 bases, with 16 bases sitting between them. The CDR3 DNA sequence: TGTGCCAGCAGCTTGCTGGGATCCCCTGTGGATACGCAGTATTTT. Residues: CASSLLGSPVDTQYF.

The chain carries TRBV12-3 or TRBV12-4 and TRBJ2-4; possibly TRBD2 for D (5 bases). The length of the CDR3 is 12 residues. Trimming removed 6 bases from V and 13 bases from J, with 16 bases in between. CDR3 DNA: TGTGCCAGCAGATCCGCTCTCGGGGAGCAGTACTTC. Translating it yields CASRSALGEQYF.